These 8 T cell receptor beta chains were sequenced from one sample in a study of blood T cell repertoires in COVID-19. Repertoires were generated with immunoSEQ multiplex PCR, while TCRdb's copy carries only in-frame clones and drops some. The sample lists 150,000 to 200,000 clones, roughly 92% seen once, with 0.6% to 0.8% in the top ten. The sequenced material came from peripheral blood. These receptors all stem from a man aged 30 to 45 with COVID-19, enrolled during active disease.

The chain joins TRBV11-3 to TRBJ2-3, with TRBD2 matching 9 bases. Trimming at V came to 1 base and at J to 6 bases, leaving 5 bases not matched to a gene. CDR1 SGHNT and CDR2 YENEEA come from the germline V gene. The CDR3 has 15 residues. The DNA for the CDR3 is TGTGCCAGCAGCTTAGGAGCGGGGGGTAGGGATACGCAGTATTTT. This encodes CASSLGAGGRDTQYF.

The chain is built from TRBV5-1 and TRBJ2-7, with 9 nucleotides matching TRBD1. The V segment lost 4 bases and the J segment 5 bases; nucleotides outside the gene matches: 4. The CDR3 is 13 residues long. CDR1 SGHRS and CDR2 YFSETQ come from the germline V gene. The CDR3: CASSPGTGNEQYF. DNA for the CDR3: TGCGCCAGCAGCCCCGGGACAGGGAACGAGCAGTACTTC.

V is TRBV6-1 and J is TRBJ1-6; D unresolved. This CDR3 spans 17 amino acids. The V end lost 2 bases, the J end lost 4 bases, and 15 bases lay between the germline ends. Germline V gives CDR1 MNHNS, CDR2 SASEGT. For the CDR3, the DNA is TGTGCCAGCAGTGAATTGTTCCGCCGGACTTATAATTCACCCCTCCACTTT. It specifies CASSELFRRTYNSPLHF.

This chain links TRBV27 with TRBJ1-4; D remains ambiguous. Germline-derived CDR1 and CDR2 are MNHEY and SMNVEV (reference sequence). Trimming took 5 bases from V and 3 from J, leaving 10 bases between them. CDR3 size: 14 residues. The CDR3 coding sequence is TGTGCCAGCAGTCTGATAGGAGCTAATGAAAAACTGTTTTTT. Its protein product is CASSLIGANEKLFF.

This clone has more than one count but fewer than ten. Distinct nucleotide sequences in the sample also encode this CDR3. The V call is TRBV2, the J call TRBJ2-7, with 7 nucleotides matching TRBD2. Germline CDR1 and CDR2: SNHLY and FYNNEI. J lost 4 bases, V lost 2 bases, and 8 bases had no gene match. The CDR3 covers 15 residues. The CDR3: CASSESGGGPYEQYF. The CDR3 nucleotides are TGTGCCAGCAGTGAAAGTGGCGGGGGACCGTACGAGCAGTACTTC.

The chain is built from TRBV6-1 and TRBJ2-1, with 9 bases that match TRBD2. The CDR3 runs 18 residues. CDR1 and CDR2 from the germline V gene are MNHNS and SASEGT. Losses at the gene ends were 4 bases for V and 1 base for J; bases not matched to a gene: 11. As DNA, the CDR3 is TGTGCCAGCAGTGGGGTAAGAGCGGGGGGATGGTCCTACAATGAGCAGTTCTTC. This gives the protein CASSGVRAGGWSYNEQFF.

This chain uses TRBV7-3 with TRBJ2-6, with a weak D call TRBD2 (6 bases). Trimming took off 2 bases at V and 1 base at J, with 6 bases between the two ends. Per germline, CDR1 SGHTA and CDR2 FQGTGA. The CDR3 is 15 amino acids. CDR3 residues: CASSLRGSGANVLTF. The CDR3 nucleotides are TGTGCCAGCAGCTTACGGGGGTCTGGGGCCAACGTCCTGACTTTC. Full variable domain (rest looked up from reference TRBV7-3 and TRBJ2-6): GAGVSQTPSNKVTEKGKYVELRCDPISGHTALYWYRQSLGQGPEFLIYFQGTGAADDSGLPNDRFFAVRPEGSVSTLKIQRTERGDSAVYLCASSLRGSGANVLTFGAGSRLTVL.

V gene TRBV30 combines with J gene TRBJ2-5; no firm D call. CDR3 length equals 12 residues. Germline CDR1 reads GTSNPN; CDR2 reads SVGIG (reference sequence). Trimming removed 0 bases from V and 5 bases from J, with 7 bases in between. Here the CDR3 DNA reads TGTGCCTGGAGTGTACTAAAGGAGACCCAGTACTTC. Its translation: CAWSVLKETQYF.